The 3 T cell receptor beta chains below come from one sample, sequenced in a study of shared T cell receptors in the human thymus. Measured with immunoSEQ multiplex PCR; TCRdb has only the in-frame clones, and not every one. Of hundreds of thousands of clones detected, roughly 86% appear once; the ten largest clones hold more than 0.009%. Separately, the same data were catalogued under a study of human thymus T cells.

Sequencing was performed on thymocytes. The receptors were sampled from a boy younger than two with a congenital heart defect.

The chain combines TRBV6-1 with TRBJ2-7, with a possible D match to TRBD2 (6 bases). Germline values: CDR1 MNHNS, CDR2 SASEGT. CDR3 length equals 15 residues. Trimming stripped 1 base from V and 5 bases from J, with 15 bases between. CDR3 sequence (DNA): TGTGCCAGCAGTGAAGTGGGAGGAGGGCCCCACGAGCAGTACTTC. Its protein product is CASSEVGGGPHEQYF.

This chain links TRBV5-1 with TRBJ2-1, with 7 nucleotides matching TRBD2. The CDR3 has 16 residues. V shed 2 bases and J 3 bases; nucleotides not matched to a gene: 8. The germline V gene has CDR1 SGHRS and CDR2 YFSETQ. CDR3 in DNA: TGCGCCAGCAGCTTCGCTAGCGGAGCTAACTACAATGAGCAGTTCTTC. Amino acid sequence: CASSFASGANYNEQFF.

This clone appeared once. The rearrangement joins TRBV28 to TRBJ1-1; 7 nucleotides match TRBD1. The CDR3 is 14 residues long. The trim removed 8 bases at V and 0 bases at J, leaving 6 bases unmatched. Germline values: CDR1 MDHEN, CDR2 SYDVKM. The CDR3 sequence is CASSPTGLNTEAFF. DNA for the CDR3: TGTGCCAGCTCCCCGACAGGGTTGAACACTGAAGCTTTCTTT.